What follows are 17 T cell receptor beta chains derived from one specimen sequenced in a study of T cells in Graves' hyperthyroidism and ophthalmopathy (dated by TCRdb to the late 2010s). Receptors were amplified or captured by multiplex PCR. Sequenced on an Illumina HiSeq 2000. The TCR beta CDR3 regions were amplified from RNA transcripts. The first round of RT-PCR for the TCR CDR3 was performed with the HTBI primer set and the Qiagen OneStep RT-PCR kit. TCRdb applied fastp at Q25 and MiXCR to the public reads, then kept only in-frame beta chains. A single entry per CDR3 protein holds the most common genes and DNA from its merged rows. Within this sample are a few hundred thousand distinct CDR3 sequences, with 15% to 20% of them counted one time only. Of the sample, less than 45% falls within the top ten clones. Sequencing was performed on blood. The receptors here all came from a man over 45 with Graves' ophthalmopathy.

This clonotype showed up just a few times. One end of the junction varies from germline; a read error may be responsible. The CDR3 DNA sequence: TGTGCCAGCAGCTCAGGGATTAGCACAGATGCGCAGTATTTT. The encoded protein is CASSSGISTDAQYF. This chain connects TRBV11-3 to TRBJ2-3; maybe TRBD1 (5 bases). The CDR3 covers 14 residues. Germline assignment: CDR1 SGHNT and CDR2 YENEEA.

Ten or more counts support this clonotype. This chain links TRBV7-9 with TRBJ2-2; either TRBD1 or TRBD2 may fit D (5 bases each). CDR1 and CDR2 from the germline V gene are SEHNR and FQNEAQ (reference sequence). Trimming took off 3 bases at V and 1 base at J, with 9 bases between the two ends. This CDR3 spans 15 amino acids. The CDR3 nucleotides are TGTGCCAGCAGCTTTTATGGGGGGAACACCGGGGAGCTGTTTTTT. Its protein is CASSFYGGNTGELFF. Looking up the rest from reference TRBV7-9 and TRBJ2-2 gives the full variable domain: DTGVSQNPRHKITKRGQNVTFRCDPISEHNRLYWYRQTLGQGPEFLTYFQNEAQLEKSRLLSDRFSAERPKGSFSTLEIQRTEQGDSAMYLCASSFYGGNTGELFFGEGSRLTVL.

A few counts support this clonotype. The chain links TRBV3-1 to TRBJ2-3; 10 nucleotides line up with TRBD2. The CDR3 contains 19 residues. Germline V gene lookup returns CDR1 LGHDT and CDR2 YNNKEL (reference sequence). V gave up 1 base and J gave up 0 bases; unmatched junction bases: 10. The CDR3 DNA reads TGTGCCAGCAGCCAAGGCGAAGGTTCGACTAGCGGGAGCACAGATACGCAGTATTTT. Protein: CASSQGEGSTSGSTDTQYF.

This clonotype showed up many times. J is TRBJ2-5 and V is TRBV20-1; D not certain. Germline values: CDR1 DFQATT, CDR2 SNEGSKA (reference sequence). Trimming removed 5 bases from V and 1 base from J, with 14 bases in between. This CDR3 is built from 14 residues. CDR3 amino acids: CSAGKDGSQETQYF. DNA for the CDR3: TGCAGTGCTGGGAAGGACGGGTCCCAAGAGACCCAGTACTTC.

This clonotype has a single count. V usage is TRBV5-1 and J usage is TRBJ2-7; TRBD1 agrees at 8 bases. The CDR3 totals 12 residues. Germline loops: CDR1 SGHRS, CDR2 YFSETQ. V shed 7 bases and J 5 bases; nucleotides not matched to a gene: 5. The CDR3 DNA is TGCGCCAGCCGGACAGGGAGCAACGAGCAGTACTTC. Protein: CASRTGSNEQYF.

This chain links TRBV5-4 with TRBJ1-2, with D unclear. The CDR3 is 12 residues long. Germline CDR1 reads SGHNT; CDR2 reads YYREEE (reference sequence). V was clipped by 2 bases and J by 2 bases, with 4 bases between them. CDR3 loop: CASSFSNYGYTF. CDR3 sequence (DNA): TGTGCCAGCAGCTTTTCAAACTATGGCTACACCTTC.

At least ten counts were recorded for this clonotype. The V gene is TRBV28, the J gene TRBJ2-7; D remains ambiguous. V lost 6 bases, J lost 5 bases, and 20 bases lay in between. Germline V lookup: CDR1 MDHEN, CDR2 SYDVKM. The CDR3 is made up of 15 amino acids. CDR3 loop: CASSPGWQESNEQYF. CDR3 coding DNA: TGTGCCAGCAGCCCCGGGTGGCAGGAAAGTAACGAGCAGTACTTC.

This clonotype was seen many times. The chain joins TRBV28 to TRBJ2-5; possibly TRBD1 or TRBD2 for D (6 bases each). Germline assignment: CDR1 MDHEN and CDR2 SYDVKM. The CDR3 has 13 residues. V lost 3 bases and J 5 bases, leaving 10 bases between the germline ends. CDR3 residues: CASSFEGGETQYF. The CDR3 nucleotides are TGTGCCAGCAGTTTCGAAGGGGGGGAGACCCAGTACTTC. The full variable domain, completed using reference TRBV28 and TRBJ2-5, is DVKVTQSSRYLVKRTGEKVFLECVQDMDHENMFWYRQDPGLGLRLIYFSYDVKMKEKGDIPEGYSVSREKKERFSLILESASTNQTSMYLCASSFEGGETQYFGPGTRLLVL.

This clonotype was seen at least ten times. The chain combines TRBV5-1 with TRBJ2-5; D gene ambiguous. Germline CDR1 and CDR2: SGHRS and YFSETQ. The CDR3 extends over 13 amino acids. V shed 4 bases and J shed 5 bases, with 12 bases lying between them. The CDR3 DNA follows: TGCGCCAGCAGCACCGAGGCAGCGGAGACCCAGTACTTC. It specifies CASSTEAAETQYF. Looking up the rest from reference TRBV5-1 and TRBJ2-5 gives the full variable domain: KAGVTQTPRYLIKTRGQQVTLSCSPISGHRSVSWYQQTPGQGLQFLFEYFSETQRNKGNFPGRFSGRQFSNSRSEMNVSTLELGDSALYLCASSTEAAETQYFGPGTRLLVL.

This clonotype was counted at least ten times. J is TRBJ2-1 and V is TRBV30; D gene uncertain. V shed 2 bases and J shed 8 bases, with 7 bases lying between them. Looked up from germline, CDR1 is GTSNPN and CDR2 is SVGIG (reference sequence). The CDR3 consists of 11 residues. The CDR3 DNA follows: TGTGCCTGGAGTAAGGTGGATGAGCAGTTCTTC. This encodes CAWSKVDEQFF.

This clonotype was found many times. The rearrangement links TRBV27 to TRBJ2-7; no clear D gene. The CDR3 covers 12 residues. Trimming stripped 4 bases from V and 0 bases from J, with 4 bases between. Germline V gene data show CDR1 as MNHEY and CDR2 as SMNVEV (reference sequence). Here the CDR3 reads CASSSPSYEQYF. CDR3 DNA sequence: TGTGCCAGCAGTTCCCCCTCCTACGAGCAGTACTTC.

The sample holds many counts of this clonotype. The chain employs TRBV7-3 and TRBJ2-3; D not resolved. Trimming removed 5 bases at V and 0 bases at J, with 18 bases between. CDR3 length: 17 amino acids. Germline V gene data show CDR1 as SGHTA and CDR2 as FQGTGA. The CDR3, as DNA: TGTGCCAGCAGCGCCAGGCCCAGGCAATCTAGCACAGATACGCAGTATTTT. It specifies CASSARPRQSSTDTQYF.

This clonotype appeared many times. The rearrangement links TRBV3-1 to TRBJ2-1; 10 nucleotides agree with TRBD2. In germline, CDR1 is LGHDT, CDR2 YNNKEL (reference sequence). The V gene end was trimmed by 1 base and the J gene end by 9 bases; junction bases not matched to a gene: 6. This CDR3 has 15 residues. The CDR3 here is CASSQAPTSGSEQFF. CDR3 bases: TGTGCCAGCAGCCAAGCCCCGACTAGCGGGTCTGAGCAGTTCTTC.

This clonotype was recorded many times. The chain joins TRBV11-2 to TRBJ2-7; 12 bases are shared with TRBD2. The germline V gene encodes CDR1 SGHAT and CDR2 FQNNGV. This CDR3 spans 14 amino acids. Germline trimming cut 5 bases from V and 5 bases from J; bases unmatched to any gene: 4. Here the CDR3 DNA reads TGTGCCAGCAGCGAACTAGCGGGAGGCGACGAGCAGTACTTC. Translated, it gives CASSELAGGDEQYF. Complete variable domain (other parts from reference TRBV11-2 and TRBJ2-7): EAGVAQSPRYKIIEKRQSVAFWCNPISGHATLYWYQQILGQGPKLLIQFQNNGVVDDSQLPKDRFSAERLKGVDSTLKIQPAKLEDSAVYLCASSELAGGDEQYFGPGTRLTVT.

This clonotype has only a few counts. This chain uses TRBV5-1 with TRBJ2-1; no clear D. The CDR3 loop spans 12 amino acids. Germline V lookup: CDR1 SGHRS, CDR2 YFSETQ. Trimming removed 1 base from V and 6 bases from J, with 5 bases in between. Written as DNA, the CDR3 is TGCGCCAGCAGCTTGAACCCCAATGAGCAGTTCTTC. As protein: CASSLNPNEQFF.

This clonotype was seen at least ten times. The V gene is TRBV5-1, the J gene TRBJ1-5; 8 nucleotides agree with TRBD1. V gave up 4 bases and J gave up 6 bases; unmatched junction bases: 6. CDR1 SGHRS and CDR2 YFSETQ come from the germline V gene. This CDR3 is 14 amino acids long. The CDR3 DNA sequence: TGCGCCAGCAGCCTAGGACAGGGAGGTCAGCCCCAGCATTTT. Encoded protein: CASSLGQGGQPQHF.

J is TRBJ2-3 and V is TRBV20-1; 10 nucleotides align to TRBD2. CDR1 and CDR2 (germline): DFQATT, SNEGSKA (reference sequence). This CDR3 has 15 residues. V was clipped by 5 bases and J by 6 bases; unmatched bases: 11. CDR3 DNA sequence: TGCAGTGCTCCCAGCGGGAGGGGACGGGCCGATACGCAGTATTTT. Its protein is CSAPSGRGRADTQYF.